This T cell receptor beta chain is from a study of OX40 agonist ivuxolimab in advanced cancers. Study as a whole: Dose-escalation cases comprised hepatocellular carcinoma, melanoma, renal cell or head and neck cancer. Two cutaneous melanoma patients and one hepatocellular carcinoma patient, three in all, had partial responses.

Notes on the study in general: Antigen targets of the expanded peripheral T cells went undetermined. On average, CD8+ T cells showed a greater number of expanded clones than CD4+.

Sequenced by immunoSEQ multiplex PCR; TCRdb stores in-frame clones only, minus some. The data show around 110,000 clones, with around 95% seen just once and around 0.15% held by the top ten. As regards this clone: The target antigen is unknown.

The sequenced sample was CD4+ or CD8+ T cells sorted from blood, obtained in a trial of the OX40 agonist ivuxolimab. This clonotype was obtained from an adult with an advanced solid tumor such as melanoma, head and neck, liver or kidney cancer.

As DNA, the CDR3 is TGTGCCAGTACGTGGTCAGGAACGGAGGTTAACACTGAAGCTTTCTTT. Its protein product is CASTWSGTEVNTEAFF. The chain has TRBV19 and TRBJ1-1; the D is unclear. In germline, CDR1 is LNHDA, CDR2 SQIVND (reference sequence). V lost 7 bases and J 2 bases, leaving 20 bases between the germline ends. The CDR3 has 16 residues.